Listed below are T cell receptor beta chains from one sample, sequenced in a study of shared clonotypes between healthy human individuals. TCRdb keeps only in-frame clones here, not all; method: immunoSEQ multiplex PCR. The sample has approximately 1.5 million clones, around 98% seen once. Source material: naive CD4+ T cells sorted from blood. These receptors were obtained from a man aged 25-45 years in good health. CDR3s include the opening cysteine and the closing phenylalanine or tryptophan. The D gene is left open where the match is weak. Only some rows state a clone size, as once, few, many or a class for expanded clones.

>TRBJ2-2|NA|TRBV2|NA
TGTGCCAGCAGTAGCTCGAGGGTGAACACCGGGGAGCTGTTTTTT
CASSSSRVNTGELFF
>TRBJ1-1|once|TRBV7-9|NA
TGTGCCAGCAGCCTCTGGCAATCTATGAACACTGAAGCTTTCTTT
CASSLWQSMNTEAFF
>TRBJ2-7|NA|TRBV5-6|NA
TGTGCCAGCAGCCCTTACGGGACGGCGAGCTCCTACGAGCAGTACTTC
CASSPYGTASSYEQYF
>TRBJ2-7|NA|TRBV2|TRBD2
TGTGCCAGCAGCTCACTAGCGGGAGCCCACGAGCAGTACTTC
CASSSLAGAHEQYF
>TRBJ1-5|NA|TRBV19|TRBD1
TGTGCCAGTAGGCCGATGACAGGGGGTGATGATCAGCCCCAGCATTTT
CASRPMTGGDDQPQHF
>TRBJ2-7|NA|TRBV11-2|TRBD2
TGTGCCAGCAGCTTGCCGGGGCGGGAGGGCCAAAGCGAGCAGTACTTC
CASSLPGREGQSEQYF
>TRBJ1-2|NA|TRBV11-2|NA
TGTGCCAGCGGTCCGTGGGGCTACACCTTC
CASGPWGYTF
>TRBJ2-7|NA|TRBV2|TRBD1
TGTGCCAGCAGCGTTACCGAGGGGACAGGGGGCGAGCAGTACTTC
CASSVTEGTGGEQYF
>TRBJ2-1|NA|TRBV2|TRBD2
TGTGCCAGCAAAACGCCTAGCGGCAACTCCTACAATGAGCAGTTCTTC
CASKTPSGNSYNEQFF
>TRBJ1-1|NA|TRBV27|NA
TGTGCCAGCAGACGGTTGTCGGACACTGAAGCTTTCTTT
CASRRLSDTEAFF
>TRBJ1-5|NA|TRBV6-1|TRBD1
TGTGCCAGCAGCGGGACAGAGAATAGCAATCAGCCCCAGCATTTT
CASSGTENSNQPQHF
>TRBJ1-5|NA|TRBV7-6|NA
TGTGCCAGCAGCTTACAAATACCACTCCGCCGCCCTTATAGCAATCAGCCCCAGCATTTT
CASSLQIPLRRPYSNQPQHF
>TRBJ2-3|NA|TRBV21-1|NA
TGTGCCAGCAGCAAAGACGGGCAGATACACCGAGGGGATACGCAGTATTTT
CASSKDGQIHRGDTQYF
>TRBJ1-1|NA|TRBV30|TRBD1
TGTGCCTGGAGGGGACAGGGCAACACTGAAGCTTTCTTT
CAWRGQGNTEAFF
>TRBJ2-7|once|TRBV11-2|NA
TGTGCCAGCAGCCATATCGGGACGGAGCCCTACGAGCAGTACTTC
CASSHIGTEPYEQYF
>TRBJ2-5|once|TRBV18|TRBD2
TGTGCCAGCTCACCGTCAGCGGGAGTCTTGGAGACCCAGTACTTC
CASSPSAGVLETQYF
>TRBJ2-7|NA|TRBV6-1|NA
TGTGCCAGCAATCAGGGCTCCGAGCAGTACTTC
CASNQGSEQYF
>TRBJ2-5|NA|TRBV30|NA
TGTGCCTTATCAAGGGAGACCCAGTACTTC
CALSRETQYF
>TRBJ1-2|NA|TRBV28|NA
TGTGCCAGCAGGTACAGGCCCCCTAACTATGGCTACACCTTC
CASRYRPPNYGYTF
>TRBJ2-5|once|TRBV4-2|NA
TGTGCCAGCAGCCCCAAGATGAGTAGCGGAGAAGAGACCCAGTACTTC
CASSPKMSSGEETQYF
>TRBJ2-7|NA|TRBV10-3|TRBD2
TGTGCCATCCGCGACCTAGCGGAAAGCTCCTACGAGCAGTACTTC
CAIRDLAESSYEQYF
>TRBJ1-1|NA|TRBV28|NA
TGTGCCAGCAGTTTCACGACCACTGAAGCTTTCTTT
CASSFTTTEAFF
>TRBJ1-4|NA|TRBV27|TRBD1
TGTGCCAGCAGTGACAGGGGGCGCGATGAAAAACTGTTTTTT
CASSDRGRDEKLFF
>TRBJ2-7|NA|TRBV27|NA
TGTGCCAGCAGACGCGAACATGGGGCCAACGAGCAGTACTTC
CASRREHGANEQYF
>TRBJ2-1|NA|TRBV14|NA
TGTGCCAGCAGCCGGGGGACCTACAATGAGCAGTTCTTC
CASSRGTYNEQFF
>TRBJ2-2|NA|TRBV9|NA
TGTGCCAGCAGCGTAGCGGGGGCCGTCGGGGAGCTGTTTTTT
CASSVAGAVGELFF
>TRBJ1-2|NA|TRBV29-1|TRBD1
TGCAGCGCCCACTGGGGTGAGACAGGGCACACCTTC
CSAHWGETGHTF